These T cell receptor beta chains were read from a single sample in a study of blood T cell repertoires in COVID-19. Produced via immunoSEQ multiplex PCR; TCRdb's table is partial and in-frame only. The repertoire holds 50,000 to 70,000 clones, with roughly three quarters as singletons. Input material: peripheral blood. These receptor sequences come from a man aged 55 to 70 with acute or convalescent COVID-19. Both conserved end residues are part of each CDR3. The order of the fields is J gene, clone size, V gene, D gene, CDR3 protein, CDR3 DNA. The D gene is left open where the match is weak. Clone sizes are given selectively: once, few, many, or a class where the clone is expanded.

TRBJ2-7 NA TRBV10-1 NA CASSDNRSPEVVDPYEQYF TGCGCCAGCAGTGATAATAGAAGTCCGGAGGTAGTCGACCCCTACGAGCAGTACTTC
TRBJ1-3 NA TRBV29-1 NA CSVLGSGNTIYF TGCAGCGTTCTAGGCTCTGGAAACACCATATATTTT
TRBJ2-3 NA TRBV7-3 TRBD2 CASSLIGEGTDTQYF TGTGCCAGCAGCTTGATAGGGGAGGGAACAGATACGCAGTATTTT
TRBJ1-1 NA TRBV6-5 TRBD1 CASILRGENTEAFF TGTGCCAGCATTCTCAGGGGGGAGAACACTGAAGCTTTCTTT
TRBJ2-2 NA TRBV5-1 NA CASSPSIGDIGELFF TGCGCCAGCAGCCCTTCTATCGGGGATATCGGGGAGCTGTTTTTT
TRBJ1-5 NA TRBV2 TRBD1 CASRGDRNQPQHF TGTGCCAGCAGAGGGGACAGAAATCAGCCCCAGCATTTT
TRBJ1-2 NA TRBV6-6 TRBD1 CASSRYSEGQGFYGYTF TGTGCCAGCAGCCGATACTCCGAGGGACAGGGGTTCTATGGCTACACCTTC
TRBJ1-5 NA TRBV19 NA CASSIVPYKTGFNQPQHF TGTGCCAGTAGTATAGTTCCATATAAGACGGGTTTCAATCAGCCCCAGCATTTT
TRBJ2-5 NA TRBV7-9 NA CASSLPPGMANF TGTGCCAGCAGCTTACCTCCGGGAATGGCCAACTTC
TRBJ1-2 NA TRBV15 NA CATSRAADSYGYTF TGTGCCACCAGCAGAGCTGCGGACAGCTATGGCTACACCTTC
TRBJ2-3 NA TRBV4-2 NA CASSQADTQYF TGTGCCAGCAGCCAAGCGGATACGCAGTATTTT
TRBJ2-7 NA TRBV5-1 NA CASRFGGGDFYEQYF TGCGCCAGCAGGTTTGGGGGAGGTGACTTCTACGAGCAGTACTTC
TRBJ2-6 NA TRBV11-2 NA CASSLTGTSYSGANVLTF TGTGCCAGCAGCTTAACTGGGACATCCTACTCTGGGGCCAACGTCCTGACTTTC
TRBJ2-7 NA TRBV18 NA CASSPLLRGEQYF TGTGCCAGCTCACCACTTCTGCGGGGCGAGCAGTACTTC
TRBJ2-4 NA TRBV7-2 TRBD1 CASSLAGGSIQYF TGTGCCAGCAGCTTAGCAGGGGGCAGCATTCAGTACTTC
TRBJ1-3 NA TRBV7-9 NA CASSSPRTEYLAGNTIYF TGTGCCAGCAGCTCCCCAAGGACAGAATACCTCGCTGGAAACACCATATATTTT
TRBJ2-7 NA TRBV6-1 NA CASSEAAGRGGEQYF TGTGCCAGCAGTGAAGCGGCCGGCCGGGGAGGCGAGCAGTACTTC
TRBJ2-1 NA TRBV7-9 TRBD2 CASSLKQGLASYNEQFF TGTGCCAGCAGCTTGAAACAAGGACTAGCGAGCTACAATGAGCAGTTCTTC
TRBJ2-7 NA TRBV11-2 NA CASSQSRLIGEQYF TGTGCCAGCAGCCAGTCTAGGTTAATAGGCGAGCAGTACTTC
TRBJ1-4 once TRBV19 NA CASSLTAGDEKLFF TGTGCCAGTAGCCTCACGGCCGGGGATGAAAAACTGTTTTTT
TRBJ1-3 NA TRBV5-4 NA CASSLDRDLSGNTIYF TGTGCCAGCAGCCTCGACAGAGATCTCTCTGGAAACACCATATATTTT
TRBJ1-2 NA TRBV2 TRBD1 CASSVRGQGAKGYTF TGTGCCAGCAGCGTCAGGGGACAGGGGGCGAAGGGCTACACCTTC
TRBJ2-1 once TRBV10-3 TRBD2 CAIKGAGGSNEQFF TGTGCCATCAAAGGAGCGGGGGGATCTAATGAGCAGTTCTTC
TRBJ1-1 NA TRBV27 TRBD1 CASSLYRDSTEAFF TGTGCCAGCAGTTTATACCGGGACAGCACTGAAGCTTTCTTT
TRBJ1-6 NA TRBV30 TRBD1 CAWDRERGSPLHF TGTGCCTGGGACAGGGAAAGAGGGTCACCCCTCCACTTT
TRBJ1-4 NA TRBV27 NA CASSFLFGAVGEKLFF TGTGCCAGCAGTTTCTTGTTTGGGGCGGTAGGAGAAAAACTGTTTTTT
TRBJ2-3 NA TRBV7-3 TRBD2 CASSSQSGGTDTQYF TGTGCCAGCAGCTCCCAGAGCGGGGGCACAGATACGCAGTATTTT
TRBJ1-6 NA TRBV2 NA CAGGTANHFYNSPLHF TGTGCCGGGGGGACTGCTAACCACTTCTATAATTCACCCCTCCACTTT
TRBJ2-7 NA TRBV4-1 NA CASSQGQRSGEQYF TGCGCCAGCAGCCAAGGACAGAGAAGCGGGGAGCAGTACTTC
TRBJ1-1 NA TRBV30 NA CAWSKGAEAFF TGTGCCTGGAGTAAAGGGGCTGAAGCTTTCTTT
TRBJ1-6 few TRBV11-2 NA CASSFSMSNNSPLHF TGTGCCAGCAGCTTTAGTATGAGTAATAATTCACCCCTCCACTTT
TRBJ2-1 once TRBV30 NA CAWQRGGSYNEQFF TGTGCCTGGCAACGGGGTGGCTCCTACAATGAGCAGTTCTTC
TRBJ2-7 once TRBV7-9 TRBD2 CASSSRAGAAYEQYF TGTGCCAGCAGCTCTAGAGCGGGGGCCGCCTACGAGCAGTACTTC
TRBJ2-1 NA TRBV24-1 NA CATSDLRGNPFNEQFF TGTGCCACCAGTGATTTGCGGGGGAACCCTTTCAATGAGCAGTTCTTC
TRBJ1-2 NA TRBV9 NA CASSVATGVDYGYTF TGTGCCAGCAGCGTAGCTACGGGGGTAGACTATGGCTACACCTTC
TRBJ2-7 NA TRBV7-9 NA CASSPSWGRQTYEQYF TGTGCCAGCAGCCCATCTTGGGGCAGGCAAACCTACGAGCAGTACTTC
TRBJ1-1 NA TRBV19 TRBD1 CASRTGFFMNTEAFF TGTGCCAGTAGGACAGGGTTTTTTATGAACACTGAAGCTTTCTTT
TRBJ2-3 NA TRBV28 NA CASSEAFTDTQYF TGTGCCAGCAGTGAGGCCTTCACAGATACGCAGTATTTT
TRBJ2-6 NA TRBV27 TRBD1 CASRSGTGPGSGANVLTF TGTGCCAGCAGATCCGGGACAGGGCCCGGCTCTGGGGCCAACGTCCTGACTTTC
TRBJ1-4 NA TRBV28 NA CASSLSGWKLFF TGTGCCAGCAGTTTATCAGGGTGGAAACTGTTTTTT
TRBJ1-1 NA TRBV4-1 NA CASSQAKALWRTEAFF TGCGCCAGCAGCCAAGCTAAGGCACTCTGGAGGACTGAAGCTTTCTTT
TRBJ1-5 NA TRBV2 NA CASSEAELINQPQHF TGTGCCAGCAGTGAGGCAGAACTAATCAATCAGCCCCAGCATTTT
TRBJ1-2 NA TRBV2 NA CASRVTGSPLYGYTF TGTGCCAGCAGGGTGACAGGCTCACCGTTATATGGCTACACCTTC
TRBJ2-1 once TRBV15 TRBD1 CATSTGTGGWNEQFF TGTGCCACCTCAACCGGGACAGGGGGATGGAATGAGCAGTTCTTC
TRBJ1-2 NA TRBV5-1 NA CASSLDIDRLYSYGYTF TGCGCCAGCAGCTTGGATATCGACAGACTCTACTCCTATGGCTACACCTTC
TRBJ1-6 once TRBV7-2 TRBD1 CASSLAPTGHSPLHF TGTGCCAGCAGCTTAGCGCCGACAGGGCACTCACCCCTCCACTTT
TRBJ1-3 NA TRBV6-1 NA CASSEAPGLSGNTIYF TGTGCCAGCAGTGAAGCGCCAGGCCTCTCTGGAAACACCATATATTTT
TRBJ1-5 NA TRBV27 NA CASSLNIHGNQPQHF TGTGCCAGCAGTTTGAACATTCACGGCAATCAGCCCCAGCATTTT
TRBJ1-1 NA TRBV13 NA CASSPVRRGRAEAFF TGTGCCAGCAGCCCTGTGCGGCGGGGGAGGGCGGAAGCTTTCTTT
TRBJ1-4 NA TRBV7-8 TRBD1 CASSFWTGFNEKLFF TGTGCCAGCAGCTTTTGGACAGGTTTTAATGAAAAACTGTTTTTT
TRBJ1-1 NA TRBV28 NA CASNWGGLNTEAFF TGTGCCAGCAATTGGGGAGGGTTGAACACTGAAGCTTTCTTT
TRBJ2-2 NA TRBV19 TRBD1 CASSISGTGGTGELFF TGTGCCAGTAGTATTTCTGGGACAGGCGGCACCGGGGAGCTGTTTTTT
TRBJ2-2 NA TRBV5-4 NA CASAEDHTGELFF TGTGCCAGCGCGGAGGATCACACCGGGGAGCTGTTTTTT
TRBJ1-2 NA TRBV10-3 NA CAISDGVIYGYTF TGTGCCATCAGTGACGGGGTTATCTATGGCTACACCTTC
TRBJ2-7 few TRBV4-2 NA CASSQDRGLSYEQYF TGTGCCAGCAGCCAAGACAGGGGACTATCCTACGAGCAGTACTTC
TRBJ2-7 few TRBV7-2 TRBD2 CASSMGLAGYEQYF TGTGCCAGCAGCATGGGACTAGCCGGTTACGAGCAGTACTTC
TRBJ1-1 NA TRBV18 NA CASSPRQVEGSEAFF TGTGCCAGCTCACCGAGACAGGTCGAAGGGTCTGAAGCTTTCTTT